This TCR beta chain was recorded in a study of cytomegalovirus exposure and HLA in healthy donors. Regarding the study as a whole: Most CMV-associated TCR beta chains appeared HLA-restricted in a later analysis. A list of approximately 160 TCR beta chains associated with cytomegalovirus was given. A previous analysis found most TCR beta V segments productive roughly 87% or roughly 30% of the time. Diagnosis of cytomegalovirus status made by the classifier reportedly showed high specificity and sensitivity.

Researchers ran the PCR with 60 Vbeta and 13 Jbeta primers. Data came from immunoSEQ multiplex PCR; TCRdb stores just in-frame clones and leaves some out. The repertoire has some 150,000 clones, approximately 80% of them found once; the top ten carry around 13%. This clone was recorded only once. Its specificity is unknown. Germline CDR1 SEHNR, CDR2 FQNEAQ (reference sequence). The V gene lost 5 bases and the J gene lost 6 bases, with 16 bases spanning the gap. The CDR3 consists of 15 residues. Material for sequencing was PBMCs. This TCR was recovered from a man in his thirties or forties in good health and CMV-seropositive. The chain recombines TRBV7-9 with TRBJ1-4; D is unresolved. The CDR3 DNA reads TGTGCCAGCAGCCCCCTCGGGGATTTAGATGAAAAACTGTTTTTT. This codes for CASSPLGDLDEKLFF.